Listed below are T cell receptor beta chains from one sample, sequenced in a study of T cell repertoires in cytomegalovirus infection. These receptors have no known antigen. TCRdb re-analysed the reads in MiXCR, keeping a single row per CDR3 protein. The sample contains 45,000 to 60,000 distinct CDR3 sequences, around a fifth of which appear only once. The material was CD8+ T cells from cultured PBMCs, obtained from culture after CMV antigen stimulation. The receptors shown here come from a human donor in good health (CMV status not recorded). Some clones in this sample may be carry-over from other donors' samples. Each CDR3 is given with its conserved first and last residue. Each record gives: V gene, J gene, clone size, CDR3 protein. Some rows mark clone size as missing; the rest say once, few, many or name a class of expanded clone.

V: TRBV7-6; J: TRBJ2-7; size: -; CDR3: CASSWDLTYEQYF
V: TRBV12-5; J: TRBJ2-7; size: -; CDR3: CASGLVPRGTGKNEQYF
V: TRBV12-3/TRBV12-4; J: TRBJ1-5; size: few; CDR3: CASSFGSNQPQHF
V: TRBV7-2; J: TRBJ2-1; size: -; CDR3: CASSFTGRLFDEQFF
V: TRBV11-2; J: TRBJ1-5; size: few; CDR3: CASSLDGTGKEQHF
V: TRBV28; J: TRBJ2-5; size: -; CDR3: CASSSPDSKETQYF
V: TRBV12-3/TRBV12-4; J: TRBJ2-7; size: -; CDR3: CASSTSGGASYEQYF
V: TRBV7-2; J: TRBJ2-7; size: few; CDR3: CASSLDPTPSEQYF
V: TRBV9; J: TRBJ2-1; size: -; CDR3: CASSPPQRDMRDEQFF
V: TRBV27; J: TRBJ1-1; size: -; CDR3: CASSSLNRGLKTEAFF
V: TRBV7-2; J: TRBJ2-5; size: -; CDR3: CASSFRDTEETQYF
V: TRBV7-6; J: TRBJ2-1; size: -; CDR3: CASSSRYNEQFF
V: TRBV19; J: TRBJ2-1; size: -; CDR3: CASSILRTSGSINEQFF
V: TRBV27; J: TRBJ2-5; size: -; CDR3: CASRLGATNQETQYF
V: TRBV7-2; J: TRBJ2-7; size: -; CDR3: CASSLGPGFGESSYEQYF
V: TRBV29-1; J: TRBJ2-5; size: -; CDR3: CSASPGLERETQYF
V: TRBV7-2; J: TRBJ1-2; size: -; CDR3: CASSLGTGAYGYTF
V: TRBV11-1; J: TRBJ2-7; size: few; CDR3: CASSLGQGTYEQYF
V: TRBV20-1; J: TRBJ1-2; size: -; CDR3: CSAITGTEYGYTF
V: TRBV7-8; J: TRBJ2-1; size: many; CDR3: CASSPIVERENEQFF
V: TRBV20-1; J: TRBJ2-1; size: few; CDR3: CSARDAISSYNEQFF
V: TRBV7-2; J: TRBJ2-3; size: few; CDR3: CASSLRSALPTDTQYF
V: TRBV6-6; J: TRBJ2-7; size: many; CDR3: CASSSTGVTYEQYF
V: TRBV27; J: TRBJ1-5; size: -; CDR3: CASSLGLHGQPQHF
V: TRBV6-5; J: TRBJ1-2; size: -; CDR3: CASSYYTPDRPSTGYTF
V: TRBV20-1; J: TRBJ2-7; size: few; CDR3: CSARVPSMSAYEQYF
V: TRBV15; J: TRBJ2-3; size: -; CDR3: CATSSRKRPSSDTQYF
V: TRBV11-3; J: TRBJ1-1; size: -; CDR3: CASSTGGTEAFF
V: TRBV7-8; J: TRBJ2-7; size: few; CDR3: CASSLETGGGYEQYF
V: TRBV10-3; J: TRBJ2-5; size: -; CDR3: CAISGAGTQETQYF
V: TRBV11-2; J: TRBJ2-5; size: medium-sized; CDR3: CASGAQDYPIQETQYF
V: TRBV7-9; J: TRBJ2-7; size: few; CDR3: CASSPPSYEQYF
V: TRBV6-6; J: TRBJ2-2; size: -; CDR3: CASSLIQGPQNTGELFF
V: TRBV2; J: TRBJ1-5; size: few; CDR3: CASSDHPEGNQPQHF
V: TRBV27; J: TRBJ1-1; size: many; CDR3: CASSSPNTEAFF
V: TRBV2; J: TRBJ2-3; size: few; CDR3: CVTAPGRADTQYF
V: TRBV7-2; J: TRBJ2-7; size: -; CDR3: CASSPRQGDYEQYF
V: TRBV4-3; J: TRBJ2-7; size: few; CDR3: CASSQGRGDEQYF
V: TRBV7-2; J: TRBJ1-4; size: -; CDR3: CASSSGQGWNEKLFF
V: TRBV7-2; J: TRBJ1-5; size: -; CDR3: CASSLGGSGNQPQHF
V: TRBV7-9; J: TRBJ1-1; size: -; CDR3: CASSPLTGRDTEAFF
V: TRBV6-6; J: TRBJ2-2; size: -; CDR3: CASSYGDGELFF
V: TRBV7-2; J: TRBJ2-1; size: many; CDR3: CASSKQTTGTGYNEQFF
V: TRBV27; J: TRBJ2-7; size: few; CDR3: CASRRVADSYEQYF
V: TRBV6-5; J: TRBJ1-2; size: -; CDR3: CASSYSPALDGYTF
V: TRBV9; J: TRBJ2-3; size: few; CDR3: CASSVATGAGPSTDTQYF
V: TRBV7-9; J: TRBJ1-1; size: few; CDR3: CASSSPITSNTEAFF
V: TRBV12-3/TRBV12-4; J: TRBJ2-3; size: few; CDR3: CASRDSEDREILDTQYF
V: TRBV12-3/TRBV12-4; J: TRBJ2-1; size: -; CDR3: CASSLRRFRGSPLRSYNEQFF
V: TRBV7-4; J: TRBJ1-1; size: -; CDR3: CASSWDSRGTEAFF
V: TRBV7-2; J: TRBJ2-7; size: -; CDR3: CASSLKGGSYEQYF
V: TRBV27; J: TRBJ1-6; size: -; CDR3: CASTLWGSPLHF
V: TRBV7-8; J: TRBJ2-1; size: many; CDR3: CASSQGGPREQFF
V: TRBV7-3; J: TRBJ2-1; size: -; CDR3: CASSEGLAGGPGREQFF
V: TRBV6-5; J: TRBJ2-2; size: few; CDR3: CASSYSNVGELFF
V: TRBV5-1; J: TRBJ2-1; size: few; CDR3: CASSVSAGGIYNEQFF
V: TRBV12-3/TRBV12-4; J: TRBJ2-7; size: -; CDR3: CASTKGTGGFYEQYF